A single sample gave rise to the 2 T cell receptor beta chains below, sequenced in a study of OX40 agonist ivuxolimab in advanced cancers. The repertoire was sequenced with immunoSEQ multiplex PCR; TCRdb's copy has only in-frame clones and lacks some. Among 55,000 to 70,000 clones listed, 83% were seen once. The source was CD4+ or CD8+ T cells sorted from blood, collected in a trial of the OX40 agonist ivuxolimab. These receptors all come from an adult with an advanced solid tumor such as melanoma, head and neck, liver or kidney cancer.

The chain employs TRBV30 and TRBJ2-4, with D possibly matching TRBD2 (6 bases). Per germline, CDR1 GTSNPN and CDR2 SVGIG (reference sequence). This CDR3 spans 15 amino acids. Trimming took 4 bases from V and 3 from J, leaving 16 bases between them. This CDR3 is CAWTHGGDLKNIQYF. The CDR3 nucleotides read TGTGCCTGGACCCACGGAGGGGACCTCAAAAACATTCAGTACTTC.

The chain couples TRBV19 to TRBJ1-1; D remains ambiguous. Germline V gene data show CDR1 as LNHDA and CDR2 as SQIVND (reference sequence). V was cut by 1 base and J by 0 bases, with 3 bases left in between. The CDR3 covers 13 residues. The CDR3 loop is CASSIALNTEAFF. The DNA for the CDR3 is TGTGCCAGTAGTATAGCTCTGAACACTGAAGCTTTCTTT.